This T cell receptor (beta chain) was recorded in a study of blood T cell repertoires in COVID-19. About the study: COVID-19 samples from acute and convalescent phases originated in the United States, Italy and Spain. T cells, B-cell-depleted T cells, or PBMCs provided the cDNA or gDNA that served as material.

The length of the CDR3 is 17 residues. In the source study's methods: For nucleated cells, counts were estimated from reference gene primer amplification. The assay was immunoSEQ multiplex PCR, and TCRdb's table has in-frame clones only and misses some. V, J and clone size were drawn from that table, and D and trimming were deduced from the DNA. The repertoire consists of fewer than 50,000 clones, with more than 65% occurring once and the leading ten covering roughly a quarter. The sequence came from a man at least 80 years old with acute or convalescent COVID-19. The material sequenced was peripheral blood. The chain combines TRBV1 with TRBJ2-2; TRBD2, the table's D call, lacks a check against the DNA. TRBV1 is termed a pseudogene. CDR3 sequence (DNA): TGCACCAGCAGCCAAGGGGGGGGCGGGAAGTACACCGGGGAGCTGTTTTTT. Protein: CTSSQGGGGKYTGELFF.